A single sample gave rise to the 5 T cell receptor beta chains below, sequenced in a study of shared clonotypes between healthy human individuals. The protocol was immunoSEQ multiplex PCR, while the TCRdb copy is restricted to in-frame clones and leaves out a portion. In the table there are fewer than 700,000 clones, 85% to 95% of which are singletons. CD8 cells regarded as naive lacked CD45RO, were positively chosen for CCR7, and omitted terminally differentiated effector memory CD45RA+ cells. Specimen: naive CD8+ T cells sorted from blood. The receptor set was obtained from a woman aged 25 to 39 in good health.

This chain uses TRBV19 with TRBJ1-1; unclear D gene. Germline values: CDR1 LNHDA, CDR2 SQIVND (reference sequence). The CDR3 loop spans 12 amino acids. The V end was cut by 5 bases, the J end by 7 bases, with 11 bases between. Here the CDR3 DNA reads TGTGCCAGTAGTTTGGGGTACGGTGAAGCTTTCTTT. The encoded protein is CASSLGYGEAFF.

Regarding this clone: The same CDR3 also results from other DNA sequences found in this sample. The chain combines TRBV27 with TRBJ2-7; D ambiguous. CDR1 is MNHEY and CDR2 is SMNVEV in the germline V gene (reference sequence). This CDR3 has 14 amino acids. V lost 0 bases to trimming and J lost 1 base, with 7 bases between them. This CDR3 is CASSLSLDSYEQYF. The CDR3, as DNA: TGTGCCAGCAGTTTATCCCTCGATTCCTACGAGCAGTACTTC.

A remark on this clone: Other DNA sequences in this sample translate to the same CDR3. The CDR3 region is CASSLGNSGNTIYF. The CDR3 bases are TGTGCCAGCAGCTTAGGTAACTCTGGAAACACCATATATTTT. This chain connects TRBV11-2 to TRBJ1-3; D gene uncertain. The germline V gene has CDR1 SGHAT and CDR2 FQNNGV. This CDR3 spans 14 amino acids. V gave up 1 base and J gave up 0 bases, with 4 bases separating them.

This sequence joins TRBV28 and TRBJ2-1; no reliable D call. Germline-derived CDR1 and CDR2 are MDHEN and SYDVKM. V lost 3 bases to trimming and J lost 14 bases, with 11 bases between them. This CDR3 contains 11 residues. Here the CDR3 reads CASSFWNREFF. The CDR3 DNA reads as TGTGCCAGCAGTTTCTGGAACCGGGAGTTCTTC.

V gene TRBV28 combines with J gene TRBJ2-5; D unresolved. V lost 6 bases and J 4 bases, leaving 15 bases between the germline ends. CDR1 MDHEN and CDR2 SYDVKM come from the germline V gene. The CDR3 runs 14 residues. In nucleotides, the CDR3 is TGTGCCAGCAGACACTCCCAGGTCGGAGAGACCCAGTACTTC. It encodes CASRHSQVGETQYF.